This passage covers 23 T cell receptor beta chains from one sample sequenced in a study of OX40 agonist ivuxolimab in advanced cancers. Libraries were prepared by immunoSEQ multiplex PCR; TCRdb keeps only in-frame clonotypes and omits some of them. The repertoire holds tens of thousands of clones, 81% seen once, with 0.69% in the top ten. Material: CD4+ or CD8+ T cells sorted from blood, obtained in a trial of the OX40 agonist ivuxolimab. Receptor source: an adult with an advanced solid tumor such as melanoma, head and neck, liver or kidney cancer.

This chain connects TRBV28 to TRBJ2-3, with D uncertain. The CDR3 loop spans 15 amino acids. Trimming left V 5 bases short and J 0 bases short, with 12 bases between. Per the germline V gene, CDR1 is MDHEN and CDR2 is SYDVKM. In DNA form, the CDR3 reads TGTGCCAGCAGTAACCGGCTGGGGAGCACAGATACGCAGTATTTT. It specifies CASSNRLGSTDTQYF.

The chain combines TRBV6-5 with TRBJ1-2, with D possibly matching TRBD1 (6 bases). Trimming stripped 4 bases from V and 8 bases from J, with 20 bases between. The CDR3 is made up of 15 amino acids. The germline V gene encodes CDR1 MNHEY and CDR2 SVGAGI. The CDR3 bases are TGTGCCAGCAGTTTTTTGGGGTTGGGGGCGGCGGGCTACACCTTC. This gives the protein CASSFLGLGAAGYTF.

The chain has TRBV6-1 and TRBJ1-5; D uncertain. The V gene lost 6 bases and the J gene lost 4 bases, with 7 bases spanning the gap. The CDR3 covers 12 residues. Looked up from germline, CDR1 is MNHNS and CDR2 is SASEGT. The CDR3 loop reads CASRGTNQPQHF. For the CDR3, the DNA is TGTGCCAGCAGGGGCACTAATCAGCCCCAGCATTTT.

This chain uses TRBV4-1 with TRBJ2-3; 11 bases match TRBD2. Trimming cost V 0 bases and J 4 bases; bases outside gene matches: 3. The length of the CDR3 is 16 residues. The germline V gene encodes CDR1 MGHRA and CDR2 YSYEKL. The CDR3 here is CASSQDSGGASDTQYF. DNA for the CDR3: TGCGCCAGCAGCCAAGATAGCGGGGGGGCCTCAGATACGCAGTATTTT.

The CDR3 loop is CASSQAAGDNQPQHF. Here the CDR3 DNA reads TGTGCCAGCAGCCAGGCGGCAGGGGACAATCAGCCCCAGCATTTT. The V call is TRBV4-2, the J call TRBJ1-5, with a tentative D call TRBD1 (6 bases). In germline, CDR1 is LGHNA, CDR2 YNFKEQ. Trimming took 3 bases from V and 3 from J, leaving 12 bases between them. The CDR3 has 15 amino acids.

The J gene is TRBJ2-7, the V gene TRBV6-1; TRBD1 agrees at 9 bases. This CDR3 has 15 amino acids. V shed 2 bases and J 5 bases; nucleotides not matched to a gene: 7. CDR1 and CDR2 (germline): MNHNS, SASEGT. For the CDR3, the DNA is TGTGCCAGCAGTGAATCCGGACAGGGGACCCACGAGCAGTACTTC. Amino acids: CASSESGQGTHEQYF.

In this sample, this clone turned up once. The chain links TRBV11-2 to TRBJ2-3; 10 positions match TRBD2. This CDR3 contains 16 residues. The V gene's germline CDR1 is SGHAT and CDR2 FQNNGV. V trimming: 1 base; J trimming: 4 bases; junction bases outside the gene matches: 5. The CDR3 bases are TGTGCCAGCAGCTTAGGGGGACTAGCGATACCAGATACGCAGTATTTT. Its translation is CASSLGGLAIPDTQYF.

The chain has TRBV29-1 and TRBJ2-5, with D unclear. Germline assignment: CDR1 SQVTM and CDR2 ANQGSEA. The V end was cut by 6 bases, the J end by 1 base, with 6 bases between. The CDR3 loop spans 11 amino acids. The CDR3 bases are TGCAGCGTCGTACGCCAAGAGACCCAGTACTTC. This sequence encodes CSVVRQETQYF.

The chain couples TRBV27 to TRBJ1-4; 9 bases fit TRBD1. This CDR3 spans 15 amino acids. CDR1 is MNHEY and CDR2 is SMNVEV in the germline V gene (reference sequence). The ends lost 5 bases at V and 7 bases at J; junction bases unmatched: 8. The CDR3 region is CASSVPGQGFEKLFF. CDR3 coding DNA: TGTGCCAGCAGTGTACCGGGACAGGGTTTTGAAAAACTGTTTTTT.

This clone was observed a single time. V and J are TRBV2 and TRBJ2-1; D may be TRBD1 (5 bases). The CDR3 loop spans 13 amino acids. The ends were cut back, 3 bases at V and 6 bases at J, with 9 bases in the middle. The germline gives CDR1 SNHLY, CDR2 FYNNEI. The CDR3 coding sequence is TGTGCCAGCAGTGATCAGGGCTTCAATGAGCAGTTCTTC. Translation gives CASSDQGFNEQFF.

The J gene is TRBJ2-3, the V gene TRBV19, with D possibly being TRBD1 (6 bases). Trimming removed 3 bases from V and 6 bases from J, with 10 bases in between. The CDR3 runs to 13 residues. The germline V gene encodes CDR1 LNHDA and CDR2 SQIVND (reference sequence). CDR3 region: CASSIRGEDTQYF. CDR3 DNA sequence: TGTGCCAGTAGTATCAGGGGTGAGGATACGCAGTATTTT. The complete variable domain, with remaining parts taken from reference TRBV19 and TRBJ2-3, reads DGGITQSPKYLFRKEGQNVTLSCEQNLNHDAMYWYRQDPGQGLRLIYYSQIVNDFQKGDIAEGYSVSREKKESFPLTVTSAQKNPTAFYLCASSIRGEDTQYFGPGTRLTVL.

The rearrangement joins TRBV19 to TRBJ2-7, with TRBD1 matching over 9 bases. The ends lost 7 bases at V and 5 bases at J; junction bases unmatched: 9. There are 14 residues in the CDR3. Germline V gene lookup returns CDR1 LNHDA and CDR2 SQIVND (reference sequence). The CDR3 spells CASTTRDRVHEQYF. CDR3 DNA sequence: TGTGCCAGTACCACCCGGGACAGGGTCCACGAGCAGTACTTC.

This clone was detected only once. This chain connects TRBV27 to TRBJ2-7, with D possibly called TRBD1 or TRBD2 (5 bases each). CDR3 length equals 15 residues. Germline V lookup: CDR1 MNHEY, CDR2 SMNVEV (reference sequence). The V and J ends lost 5 bases and 1 base respectively, with 15 bases between them. CDR3 region: CASSRTGTKSYEQYF. DNA for the CDR3: TGTGCCAGCAGTCGCACCGGGACCAAATCCTACGAGCAGTACTTC.

This chain links TRBV10-2 with TRBJ2-2; 9 bases align to TRBD1. The germline gives CDR1 WSHSY, CDR2 SAAADI. V gave up 6 bases and J gave up 6 bases; unmatched junction bases: 8. The CDR3 extends over 15 amino acids. The CDR3 bases are TGCGCCAGCAGACCGGGACAGGGTCCGGCCGGGGAGCTGTTTTTT. Protein: CASRPGQGPAGELFF.

This chain uses TRBV19 with TRBJ1-5; D unresolved. The germline CDR1 and CDR2 sequences are LNHDA and SQIVND (reference sequence). Deletions cut 2 bases from V and 0 bases from J, with 5 bases between. The CDR3 runs 14 residues. CDR3 nucleotide sequence: TGTGCCAGTAGTATAAAGGTTAGCAATCAGCCCCAGCATTTT. Its protein is CASSIKVSNQPQHF.

The chain has TRBV2 and TRBJ1-5; TRBD1 matches 10 bases. This CDR3 has 14 residues. Trimming took 5 bases from V and 5 from J; bases not matched to a gene: 3. The germline V gene encodes CDR1 SNHLY and CDR2 FYNNEI. The CDR3 region is CASSRQGADQPQHF. CDR3 sequence (DNA): TGTGCCAGCAGTCGACAGGGGGCAGATCAGCCCCAGCATTTT.

The CDR3 loop reads CASSPALAGGYNEQFF. The CDR3 DNA sequence: TGTGCCAGCTCACCAGCCCTAGCGGGGGGATACAATGAGCAGTTCTTC. This chain joins TRBV18 and TRBJ2-1, with 11 bases identical to TRBD2. The CDR3 is made up of 16 amino acids. After removal of 2 bases from V and 4 bases from J, the junction contained 4 bases not matched to a gene. Germline CDR1 KGHSH, CDR2 LQKENI.

V is TRBV6-5 and J is TRBJ1-5; D is undetermined. The CDR3 sequence is 15 residues long. Germline lookup yields CDR1 MNHEY and CDR2 SVGAGI. Trimming took 6 bases from V and 3 from J, leaving 15 bases between them. This CDR3 reads CASSPLRPSNQPQHF. CDR3 nucleotides: TGTGCCAGCAGCCCCCTACGCCCGTCCAATCAGCCCCAGCATTTT.

The chain has TRBV5-6 and TRBJ2-7; the match to TRBD1 covers 7 bases. The V segment lost 1 base and the J segment 2 bases; nucleotides outside the gene matches: 9. This CDR3 spans 16 amino acids. Germline V lookup: CDR1 SGHDT, CDR2 YYEEEE. The CDR3 spells CASSLILGTEPYEQYF. The CDR3 bases are TGTGCCAGCAGCTTGATTTTAGGGACAGAACCCTACGAGCAGTACTTC.

This chain links TRBV19 with TRBJ2-7; tentatively, D is TRBD1 or TRBD2 (5 bases each). Looked up from germline, CDR1 is LNHDA and CDR2 is SQIVND (reference sequence). V was pared by 1 base and J by 0 bases, with 10 bases between. The CDR3 is 15 amino acids. The CDR3 loop is CASSIVGRASYEQYF. DNA of the CDR3: TGTGCCAGTAGTATAGTGGGACGAGCCTCCTACGAGCAGTACTTC.

The sample holds one count of this clone. The chain employs TRBV19 and TRBJ2-1, with 14 bases aligning to TRBD2. This CDR3 is built from 15 residues. Germline V gene sequence: CDR1 LNHDA, CDR2 SQIVND (reference sequence). V shed 3 bases and J 7 bases; nucleotides not matched to a gene: 2. CDR3 coding DNA: TGTGCCAGTAGTATCAGGACTAGCGGGGGGAATGAGCAGTTCTTC. Translated: CASSIRTSGGNEQFF.

V gene TRBV5-1 combines with J gene TRBJ2-5, with D possibly called TRBD1 or TRBD2 (5 bases each). CDR1 SGHRS and CDR2 YFSETQ come from the germline V gene. The CDR3 has 14 amino acids. V lost 3 bases and J 7 bases, leaving 16 bases between the germline ends. The CDR3 here is CASSYSPGPGTQYF. CDR3 coding DNA: TGCGCCAGCAGCTACTCTCCGGGGCCCGGGACCCAGTACTTC.

The chain carries TRBV6-5 and TRBJ1-2; tentative D call: TRBD1 (5 bases). V was clipped by 2 bases and J by 6 bases, with 10 bases between them. CDR1 is MNHEY, CDR2 SVGAGI, per germline. CDR3 length: 13 residues. The CDR3 nucleotides are TGTGCCAGCAGTTACGGTGGGGGGGATGGCTACACCTTC. Protein: CASSYGGGDGYTF.